A selection of T cell receptor beta chains follows, all from one sample in a study of response to subunit inactivated influenza vaccine. Each CDR3 protein gets one entry after TCRdb re-called the RT-PCR reads with MiXCR. The table records fewer than 800,000 distinct CDR3 sequences, 15% to 17% of them present only once. Sequencing used PBMCs from blood, obtained approximately 12 days after vaccination. The source is a middle-aged man who received an inactivated influenza vaccine. The CDR3 runs from the conserved cysteine through the conserved F or W. A D gene is named only where the DNA matches it firmly. Only part of the rows carry a size: once, few, many, or a class if the clone is expanded.

TGTGCCAGCAGGGGACAGACCTACGAGCAGTACTTC | CASRGQTYEQYF | TRBJ2-7 | TRBV12-3/TRBV12-4 | TRBD1 | many
TGCGCCAGCGCCCCAGAAACAGATACGCAGTATTTT | CASAPETDTQYF | TRBJ2-3 | TRBV5-1 | . | few
TGTGCCAGCAGCCACCGGGCAGGCAATTCACCCCTCCACTTT | CASSHRAGNSPLHF | TRBJ1-6 | TRBV4-2 | . | .
TGTGCCAGCAGTTTCAGGGGGGGGGTCACAGATACGCAGTATTTT | CASSFRGGVTDTQYF | TRBJ2-3 | TRBV12-3/TRBV12-4 | . | few
TGTGCCAGCAATCGGACTCCCATGGAGACCCAGTACTTC | CASNRTPMETQYF | TRBJ2-5 | TRBV6-2/TRBV6-3 | . | few
TGTGCCAGCAGCACAACGGACGAAGCTTTCTTT | CASSTTDEAFF | TRBJ1-1 | TRBV11-2 | . | few
TGTGCCAGCAGTATACCCGGGACTAGGCGCTACGAGCAGTACTTC | CASSIPGTRRYEQYF | TRBJ2-7 | TRBV28 | TRBD2 | .
TGTGCCAGCAGTCGACCCTCCACTAGCGGGGGGGCGAATGAGCAGTTCTTC | CASSRPSTSGGANEQFF | TRBJ2-1 | TRBV6-1 | TRBD2 | few
TGTGCCAGCAGTACCCCGGGACAGGGGACAGATGGCTACACCTTC | CASSTPGQGTDGYTF | TRBJ1-2 | TRBV12-3/TRBV12-4 | TRBD1 | .
TGCAGTGCTAGAGACCTAGCGGGGAAAATTTACGAGCAGTACTTC | CSARDLAGKIYEQYF | TRBJ2-7 | TRBV20-1 | TRBD2 | .
TGTGCCAGCAGCCAAGCAATCGGCACCCAAGCTTTCTTT | CASSQAIGTQAFF | TRBJ1-1 | TRBV3-1 | . | .
TGTGCCAGCAGTTATTATGAGGGGGTTTCGGCCTACGAGCAGTACTTC | CASSYYEGVSAYEQYF | TRBJ2-7 | TRBV6-5 | . | .
TGCAGTGCTAGTCCATGGGTAGGGGTAGGTCAGCCCCAGCATTTT | CSASPWVGVGQPQHF | TRBJ1-5 | TRBV20-1 | . | .
TGCGCCAGCAGCTTGGATGTGACAGGGACGTATGGCTACACCTTC | CASSLDVTGTYGYTF | TRBJ1-2 | TRBV5-1 | TRBD1 | few
TGCAGTGCTTGGACCCCCGTCGGGGAAAAACTGTTTTTT | CSAWTPVGEKLFF | TRBJ1-4 | TRBV20-1 | . | few
TGCGCCAGCAGCCAAGAGGGGTTTGGTGGGGGTAATGAGCAGTTCTTC | CASSQEGFGGGNEQFF | TRBJ2-1 | TRBV4-3 | . | .
TGTGCCAGCAGCCAAGAAATACACCCCAACTACGAGCAGTACTTC | CASSQEIHPNYEQYF | TRBJ2-7 | TRBV4-2 | . | .
TGTGCCAGCAGTGGAGCGGGAGCCACAGATACGCAGTATTTT | CASSGAGATDTQYF | TRBJ2-3 | TRBV6-1 | TRBD2 | .
TGTGCCAGCAGCCCCCAGGGGCAATCTCAACAGTACTTC | CASSPQGQSQQYF | TRBJ2-5 | TRBV7-9 | . | few
TGTGCCAGCAGCTCATATATTGCCGGGGAGCTGTTTTTT | CASSSYIAGELFF | TRBJ2-2 | TRBV6-2/TRBV6-3 | . | .
TGTGCCACCAGTGATGTTAAACTGACTAGCGGGAACTACAATGAGCAGTTCTTC | CATSDVKLTSGNYNEQFF | TRBJ2-1 | TRBV24-1 | TRBD2 | few